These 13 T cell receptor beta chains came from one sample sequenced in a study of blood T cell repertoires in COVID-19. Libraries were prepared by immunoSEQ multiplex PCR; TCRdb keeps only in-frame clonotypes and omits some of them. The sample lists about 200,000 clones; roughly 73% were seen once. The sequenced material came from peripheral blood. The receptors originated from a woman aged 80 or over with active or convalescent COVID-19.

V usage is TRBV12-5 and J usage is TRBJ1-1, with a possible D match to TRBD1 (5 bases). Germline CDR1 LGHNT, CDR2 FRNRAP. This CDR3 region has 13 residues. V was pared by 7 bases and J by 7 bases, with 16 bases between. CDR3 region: CASANFGGGEAFF. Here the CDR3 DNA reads TGTGCTAGTGCCAATTTCGGGGGGGGTGAAGCTTTCTTT.

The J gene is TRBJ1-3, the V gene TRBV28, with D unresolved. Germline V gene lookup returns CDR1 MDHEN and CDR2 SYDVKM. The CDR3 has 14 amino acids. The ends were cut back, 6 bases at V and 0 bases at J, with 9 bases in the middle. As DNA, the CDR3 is TGTGCCAGCAGCTCCAGTTCCTCTGGAAACACCATATATTTT. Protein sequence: CASSSSSSGNTIYF.

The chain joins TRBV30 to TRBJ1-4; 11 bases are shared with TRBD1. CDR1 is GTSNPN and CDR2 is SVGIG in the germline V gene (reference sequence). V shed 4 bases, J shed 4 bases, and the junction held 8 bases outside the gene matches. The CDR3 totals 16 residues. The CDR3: CAWIPGQGVLNEKLFF. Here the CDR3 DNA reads TGTGCCTGGATTCCGGGACAGGGGGTCCTTAATGAAAAACTGTTTTTT.

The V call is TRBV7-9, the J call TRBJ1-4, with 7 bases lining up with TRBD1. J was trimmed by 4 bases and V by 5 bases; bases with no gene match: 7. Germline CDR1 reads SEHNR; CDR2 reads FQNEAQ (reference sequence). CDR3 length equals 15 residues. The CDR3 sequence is CASSPQGENNEKLFF. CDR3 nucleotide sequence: TGTGCCAGCAGCCCGCAGGGGGAGAATAATGAAAAACTGTTTTTT.

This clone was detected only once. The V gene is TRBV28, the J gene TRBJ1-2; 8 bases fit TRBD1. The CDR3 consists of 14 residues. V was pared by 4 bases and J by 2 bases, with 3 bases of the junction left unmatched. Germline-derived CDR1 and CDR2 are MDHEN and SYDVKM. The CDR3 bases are TGTGCCAGCAGTTACGGACAGGGAAACTATGGCTACACCTTC. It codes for CASSYGQGNYGYTF.

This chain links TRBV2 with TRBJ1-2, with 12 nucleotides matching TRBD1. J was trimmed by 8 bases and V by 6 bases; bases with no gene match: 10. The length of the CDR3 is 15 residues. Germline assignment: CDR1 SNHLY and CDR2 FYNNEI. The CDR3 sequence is CASSEWTGTGGGYTF. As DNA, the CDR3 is TGTGCCAGCAGCGAATGGACCGGGACAGGGGGCGGCTACACCTTC.

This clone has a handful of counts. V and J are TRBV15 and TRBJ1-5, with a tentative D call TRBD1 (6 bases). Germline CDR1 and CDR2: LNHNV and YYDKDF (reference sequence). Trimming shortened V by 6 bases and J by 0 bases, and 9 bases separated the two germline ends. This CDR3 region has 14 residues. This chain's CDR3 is CATSVGGSNQPQHF. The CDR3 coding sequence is TGTGCCACCAGTGTAGGGGGTAGCAATCAGCCCCAGCATTTT.

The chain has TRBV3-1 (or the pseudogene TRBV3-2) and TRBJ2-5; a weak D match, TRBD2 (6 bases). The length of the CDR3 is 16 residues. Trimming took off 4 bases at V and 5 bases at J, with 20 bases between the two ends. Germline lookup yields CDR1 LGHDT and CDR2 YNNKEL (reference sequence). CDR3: CASSPEGTPALETQYF. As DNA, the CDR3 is TGTGCCAGCAGCCCAGAAGGGACTCCGGCGTTGGAGACCCAGTACTTC.

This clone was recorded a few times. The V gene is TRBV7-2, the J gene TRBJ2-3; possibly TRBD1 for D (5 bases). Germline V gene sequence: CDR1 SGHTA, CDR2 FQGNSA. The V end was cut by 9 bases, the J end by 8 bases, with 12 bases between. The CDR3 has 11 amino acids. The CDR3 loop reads CASSMGLTQYF. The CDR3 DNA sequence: TGTGCCAGTTCCATGGGGCTTACGCAGTATTTT.

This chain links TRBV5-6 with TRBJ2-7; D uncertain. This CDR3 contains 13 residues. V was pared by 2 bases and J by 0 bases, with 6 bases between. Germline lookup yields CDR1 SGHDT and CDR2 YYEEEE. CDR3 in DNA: TGTGCCAGCAGCTTTTCCAGCTCCTACGAGCAGTACTTC. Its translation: CASSFSSSYEQYF. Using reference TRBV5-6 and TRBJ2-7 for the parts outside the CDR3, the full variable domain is DAGVTQSPTHLIKTRGQQVTLRCSPKSGHDTVSWYQQALGQGPQFIFQYYEEEERQRGNFPDRFSGHQFPNYSSELNVNALLLGDSALYLCASSFSSSYEQYFGPGTRLTVT.

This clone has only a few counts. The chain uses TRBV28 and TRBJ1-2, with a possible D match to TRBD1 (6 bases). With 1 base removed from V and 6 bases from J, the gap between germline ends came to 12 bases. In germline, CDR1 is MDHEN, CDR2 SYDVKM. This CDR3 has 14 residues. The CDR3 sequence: CASSLYLGADGYTF. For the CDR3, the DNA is TGTGCCAGCAGTTTATATCTGGGGGCGGATGGCTACACCTTC.

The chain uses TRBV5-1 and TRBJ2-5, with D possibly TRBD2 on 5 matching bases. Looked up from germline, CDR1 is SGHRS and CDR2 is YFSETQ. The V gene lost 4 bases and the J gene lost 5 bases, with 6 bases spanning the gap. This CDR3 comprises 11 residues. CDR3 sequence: CASSAGETQYF. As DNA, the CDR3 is TGCGCCAGCAGCGCGGGTGAGACCCAGTACTTC.

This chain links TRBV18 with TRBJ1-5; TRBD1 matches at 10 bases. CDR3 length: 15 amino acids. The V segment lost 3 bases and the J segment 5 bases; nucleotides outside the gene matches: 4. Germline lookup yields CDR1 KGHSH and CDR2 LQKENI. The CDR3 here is CASSPGTGAYQPQHF. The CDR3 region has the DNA TGTGCCAGCTCACCGGGGACAGGGGCATATCAGCCCCAGCATTTT.